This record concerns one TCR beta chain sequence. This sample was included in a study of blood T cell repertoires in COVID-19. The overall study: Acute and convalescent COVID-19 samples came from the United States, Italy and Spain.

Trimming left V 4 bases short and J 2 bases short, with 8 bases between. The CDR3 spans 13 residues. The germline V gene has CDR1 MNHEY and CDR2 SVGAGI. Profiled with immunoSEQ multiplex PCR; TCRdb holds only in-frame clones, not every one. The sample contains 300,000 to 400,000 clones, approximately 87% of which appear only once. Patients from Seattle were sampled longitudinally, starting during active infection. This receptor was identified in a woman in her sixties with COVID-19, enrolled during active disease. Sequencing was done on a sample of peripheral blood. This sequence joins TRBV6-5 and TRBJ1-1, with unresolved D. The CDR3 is CASSSVSNTEAFF. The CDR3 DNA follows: TGTGCCAGCAGTTCGGTTTCCAACACTGAAGCTTTCTTT.